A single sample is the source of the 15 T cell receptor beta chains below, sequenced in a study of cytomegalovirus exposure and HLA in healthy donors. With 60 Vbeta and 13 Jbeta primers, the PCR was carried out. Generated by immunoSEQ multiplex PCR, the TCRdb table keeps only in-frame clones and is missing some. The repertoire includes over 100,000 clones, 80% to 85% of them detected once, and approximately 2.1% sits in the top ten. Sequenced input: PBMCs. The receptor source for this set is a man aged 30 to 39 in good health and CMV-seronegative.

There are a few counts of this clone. The CDR3 DNA reads TGTGCCAGCAGAGTTAGTAACACCGGGGAGCTGTTTTTT. This translates into CASRVSNTGELFF. The chain recombines TRBV5-6 with TRBJ2-2; D is uncertain. Trimming pared 5 bases from V and 2 bases from J, leaving 7 bases between. This CDR3 spans 13 amino acids. CDR1 and CDR2 (germline): SGHDT, YYEEEE.

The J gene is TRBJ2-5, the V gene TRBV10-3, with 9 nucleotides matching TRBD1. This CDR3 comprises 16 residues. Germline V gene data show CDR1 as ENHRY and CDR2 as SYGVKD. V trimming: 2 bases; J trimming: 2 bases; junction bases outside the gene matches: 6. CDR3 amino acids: CAISEKDRGRQETQYF. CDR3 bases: TGTGCCATCAGTGAGAAGGACAGGGGACGGCAAGAGACCCAGTACTTC.

CDR3 nucleotide sequence: TGTGCCACCAGCAGCGCCAACAGGGGCGAGCAGTACTTC. It yields the protein CATSSANRGEQYF. The chain joins TRBV15 to TRBJ2-7; TRBD1 aligns across 7 bases. The germline gives CDR1 LNHNV, CDR2 YYDKDF (reference sequence). J lost 6 bases, V lost 3 bases, and 5 bases had no gene match. The CDR3 consists of 13 residues.

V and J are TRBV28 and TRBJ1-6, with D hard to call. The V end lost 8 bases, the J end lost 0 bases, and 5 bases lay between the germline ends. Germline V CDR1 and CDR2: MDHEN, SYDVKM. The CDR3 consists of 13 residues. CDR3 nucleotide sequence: TGTGCCAGCTCCAGCTCCTATAATTCACCCCTCCACTTT. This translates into CASSSSYNSPLHF.

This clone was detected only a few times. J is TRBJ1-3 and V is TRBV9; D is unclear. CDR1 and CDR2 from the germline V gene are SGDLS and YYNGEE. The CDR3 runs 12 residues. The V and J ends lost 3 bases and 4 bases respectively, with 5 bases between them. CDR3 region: CASSGGGNTIYF. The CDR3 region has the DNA TGTGCCAGCAGCGGAGGGGGAAACACCATATATTTT.

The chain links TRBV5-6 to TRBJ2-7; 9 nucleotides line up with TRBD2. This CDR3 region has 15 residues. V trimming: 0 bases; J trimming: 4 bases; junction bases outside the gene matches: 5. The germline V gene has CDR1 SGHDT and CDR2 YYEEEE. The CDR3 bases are TGTGCCAGCAGCTTGGGTCTAGCGGGGTTTTACGAGCAGTACTTC. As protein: CASSLGLAGFYEQYF.

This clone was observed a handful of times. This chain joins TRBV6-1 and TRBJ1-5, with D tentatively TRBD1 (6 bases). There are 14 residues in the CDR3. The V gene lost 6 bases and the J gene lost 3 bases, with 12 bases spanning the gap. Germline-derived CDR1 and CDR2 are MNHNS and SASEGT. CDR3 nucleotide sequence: TGTGCCAGCAGGCCCGGACAGAACAATCAGCCCCAGCATTTT. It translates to CASRPGQNNQPQHF.

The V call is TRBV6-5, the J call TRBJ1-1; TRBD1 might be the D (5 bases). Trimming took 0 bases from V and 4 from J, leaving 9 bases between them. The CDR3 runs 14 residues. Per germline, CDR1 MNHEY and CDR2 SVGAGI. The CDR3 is CASSYSTVTTEAFF. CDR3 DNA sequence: TGTGCCAGCAGTTACTCGACAGTTACCACTGAAGCTTTCTTT.

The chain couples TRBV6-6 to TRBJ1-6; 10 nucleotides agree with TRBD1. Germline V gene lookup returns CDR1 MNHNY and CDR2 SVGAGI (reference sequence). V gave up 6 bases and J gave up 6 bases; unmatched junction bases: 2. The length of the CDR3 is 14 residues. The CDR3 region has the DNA TGTGCCAGCAGACGGACAGGGGGTAATTCACCCCTCCACTTT. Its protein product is CASRRTGGNSPLHF.

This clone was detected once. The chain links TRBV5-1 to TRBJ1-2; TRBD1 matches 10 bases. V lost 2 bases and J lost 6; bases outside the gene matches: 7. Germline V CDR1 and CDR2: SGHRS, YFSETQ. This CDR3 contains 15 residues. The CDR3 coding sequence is TGCGCCAGCAGCTTAGGACAGGGGGAGGGCCATGGCTACACCTTC. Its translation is CASSLGQGEGHGYTF.

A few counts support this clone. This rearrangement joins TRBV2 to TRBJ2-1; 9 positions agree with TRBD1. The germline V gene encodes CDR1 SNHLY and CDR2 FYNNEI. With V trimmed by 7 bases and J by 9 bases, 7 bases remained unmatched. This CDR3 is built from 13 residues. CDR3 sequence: CASMGTGRPEQFF. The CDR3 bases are TGTGCCAGCATGGGGACAGGGCGGCCTGAGCAGTTCTTC.

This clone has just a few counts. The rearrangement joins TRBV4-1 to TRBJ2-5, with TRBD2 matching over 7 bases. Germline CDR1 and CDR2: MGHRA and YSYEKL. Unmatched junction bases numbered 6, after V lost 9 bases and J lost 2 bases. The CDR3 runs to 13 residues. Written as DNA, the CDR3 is TGCGCCAGTGGACTAGGCACTCAAGAGACCCAGTACTTC. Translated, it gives CASGLGTQETQYF.

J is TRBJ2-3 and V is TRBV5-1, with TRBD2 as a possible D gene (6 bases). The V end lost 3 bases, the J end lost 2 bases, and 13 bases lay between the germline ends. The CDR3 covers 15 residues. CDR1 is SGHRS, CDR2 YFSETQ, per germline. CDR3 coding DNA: TGCGCCAGCAGCTGGAGGGCACGCGCCACAGATACGCAGTATTTT. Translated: CASSWRARATDTQYF.

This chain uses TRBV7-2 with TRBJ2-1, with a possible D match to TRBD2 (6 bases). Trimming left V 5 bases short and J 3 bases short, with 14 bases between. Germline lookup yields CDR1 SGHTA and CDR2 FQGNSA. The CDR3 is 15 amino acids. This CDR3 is CASSPRTTIYNEQFF. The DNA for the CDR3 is TGTGCCAGCAGCCCCCGGACTACGATCTACAATGAGCAGTTCTTC.

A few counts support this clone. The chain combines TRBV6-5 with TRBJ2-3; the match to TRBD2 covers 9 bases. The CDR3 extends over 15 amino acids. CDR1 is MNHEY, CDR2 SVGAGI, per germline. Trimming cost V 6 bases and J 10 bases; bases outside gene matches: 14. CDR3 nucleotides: TGTGCCAGCAGCCGCTTAGGCGGGGGGGCCCTTCCGCAGTATTTT. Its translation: CASSRLGGGALPQYF.